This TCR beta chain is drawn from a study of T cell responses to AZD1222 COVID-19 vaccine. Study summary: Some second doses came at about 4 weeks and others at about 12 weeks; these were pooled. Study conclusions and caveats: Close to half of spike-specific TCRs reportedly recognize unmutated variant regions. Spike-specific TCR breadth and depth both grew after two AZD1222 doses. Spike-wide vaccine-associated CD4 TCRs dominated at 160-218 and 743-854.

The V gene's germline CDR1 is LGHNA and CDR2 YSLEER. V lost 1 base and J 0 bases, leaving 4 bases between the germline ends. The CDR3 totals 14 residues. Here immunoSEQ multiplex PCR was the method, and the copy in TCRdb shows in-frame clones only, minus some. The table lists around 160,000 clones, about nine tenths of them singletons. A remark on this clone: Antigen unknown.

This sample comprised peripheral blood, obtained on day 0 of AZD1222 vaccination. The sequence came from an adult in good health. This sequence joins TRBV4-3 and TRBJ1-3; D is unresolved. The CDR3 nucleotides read TGCGCCAGCAGCCAAGCGTCCTCTGGAAACACCATATATTTT. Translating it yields CASSQASSGNTIYF.